This T cell receptor beta chain appears in the sequencing data of a study of regulatory T cells in long-lasting Graves disease. Time point reported: persistent/refractory GD, antithyroid drugs over 5 years with positive TRAb. The TCR library was made from RNA extracted from PBMCs. Construction of TCR beta libraries relied on iRepertoire HTBI primers and on Arm-PCR targeting CDR3 regions. TCRdb called the multiplex PCR reads again in MiXCR, with one record for every CDR3 protein. This table has roughly 700,000 distinct CDR3 sequences, around 32% appearing once. The TCR originated in a female donor with Graves disease. The source was peripheral blood mononuclear cells (PBMCs), collected when the disease was refractory, from a patient treated with antithyroid drugs.

CDR3 sequence reads: CASSSPKRVDSPLHF. The CDR3, as DNA: TGTGCCAGCAGTTCCCCGAAGAGGGTCGATTCACCCCTCCACTTT. The chain has TRBV6-2 or TRBV6-3 and TRBJ1-6; D uncertain. This CDR3 region has 15 residues. V lost 4 bases to trimming and J lost 8 bases, with 15 bases between them. Germline V gene data show CDR1 as MNHEY and CDR2 as SVGEGT.